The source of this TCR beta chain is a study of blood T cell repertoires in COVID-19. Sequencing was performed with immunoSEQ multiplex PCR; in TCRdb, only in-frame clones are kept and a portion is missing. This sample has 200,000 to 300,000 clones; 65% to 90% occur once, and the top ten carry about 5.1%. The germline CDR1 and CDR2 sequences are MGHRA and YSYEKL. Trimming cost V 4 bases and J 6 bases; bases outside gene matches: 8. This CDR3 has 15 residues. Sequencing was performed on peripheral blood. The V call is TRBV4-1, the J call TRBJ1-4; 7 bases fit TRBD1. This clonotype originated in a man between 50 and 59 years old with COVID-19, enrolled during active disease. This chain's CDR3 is CASSLAGTADEKLFF. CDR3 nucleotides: TGCGCCAGCAGCCTCGCCGGGACAGCTGATGAAAAACTGTTTTTT.